The source of this T cell receptor beta chain is a study of CD8 T cells in ankylosing spondylitis. Findings and limits, study-wide: Past research had described some motif variants in reactive arthritis synovial fluid and blood.

With 4 bases removed from V and 2 bases from J, the gap between germline ends came to 11 bases. The germline V gene encodes CDR1 LNHDA and CDR2 SQIVND (reference sequence). This CDR3 has 14 amino acids. This clonotype was detected a few times. Its antigen remains unknown. Researchers built TCR beta libraries using quantitative 5'-RACE with molecular barcodes. One entry per CDR3 protein results from TCRdb running MiXCR on the 5' RACE reads. The sample has 150,000 to 250,000 distinct CDR3 sequences, over 10% seen once. V usage is TRBV19 and J usage is TRBJ2-5, with unresolved D. The specimen was blood, either unsorted or a sorted T cell fraction (not recorded which). This clonotype originated in a male donor with ankylosing spondylitis or in good health (not recorded which). The CDR3 DNA follows: TGTGCCAGTAGTACTAGAGTACGGCAAGAGACCCAGTACTTC. This sequence encodes CASSTRVRQETQYF.